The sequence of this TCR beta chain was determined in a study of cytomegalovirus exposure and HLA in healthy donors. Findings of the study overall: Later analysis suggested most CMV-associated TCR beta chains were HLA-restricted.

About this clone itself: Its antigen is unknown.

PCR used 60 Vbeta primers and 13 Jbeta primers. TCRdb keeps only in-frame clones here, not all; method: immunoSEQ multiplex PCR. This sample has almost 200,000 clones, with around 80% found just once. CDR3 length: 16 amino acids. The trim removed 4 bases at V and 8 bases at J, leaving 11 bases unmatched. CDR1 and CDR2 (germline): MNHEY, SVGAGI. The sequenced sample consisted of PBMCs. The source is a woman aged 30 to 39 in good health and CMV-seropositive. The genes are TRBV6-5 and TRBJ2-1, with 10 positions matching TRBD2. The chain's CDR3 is CASSSPEASGGHEQFF. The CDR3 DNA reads TGTGCCAGCAGTTCTCCCGAGGCTAGCGGGGGTCATGAGCAGTTCTTC.